This note documents a single TCR beta chain sequence. This clone was seen a single time. This receptor's antigen is unknown. Nothing much larger sits one base from this clone, and base qualities are not available. Genomic DNA was isolated from the sorted cells so that the TCRbeta CDR3 region could be sequenced. TCRbeta CDR3 regions were sequenced using the immunoSEQ Assay. The table comes from immuneACCESS by way of TCRdb, which keeps in-frame sequences with V and J called. Part of the clones is missing from these tables; in studies checked, under half for an unresolved V gene and the rest for unknown reasons. The table for this sample lists under 100,000 clones; around 78% of them were counted only once. The top ten clones comprise approximately 0.9% of the sample. Taken from cysteine to phenylalanine, the CDR3 has 13 residues. Kept here is only the CDR3 DNA, which spans 39 bases and is read in frame from base 1. CDR1 and CDR2, looked up from the germline V gene, are SGHTA and FQGNSA. Germline trimming amounts to 5 bases on V and 8 bases on J, with 6 as the count of junction bases outside the gene matches.

The entry originates in a study of OX40 agonist ivuxolimab in advanced cancers. General notes on the study: The costimulatory receptor OX40 (CD134) was targeted by ivuxolimab, a fully human IgG2 agonistic monoclonal antibody. Intravenous ivuxolimab was administered to patients every 2 weeks at six dose levels: 0.01, 0.1, 0.3, 1.5, 3 and 10 mg/kg. Of the 50 or so patients in dose escalation, 19 had hepatocellular carcinoma, around 15 had melanoma, 9 had renal cell carcinoma and 9 had head and neck cancer. A male proportion of roughly 80% and a mean age of 60 years, ranging from roughly 23 to 79, were recorded for the dose-escalation cohort. Patients were allowed to have had prior anti-PD-1, anti-PD-L1 or anti-CTLA-4 therapy, and less than 45% of the dose-escalation patients had previously received checkpoint inhibitors. Partial responses occurred in three dose-escalation patients, of whom one had hepatocellular carcinoma and two had cutaneous melanoma. The purpose of peripheral TCRbeta sequencing was to test whether ivuxolimab changed TCR sequence diversity and led to clonal T-cell expansion. The paper covers the monotherapy dose-escalation part of the phase I ivuxolimab trial, which included N of about 56 patients.

What the research found in general, with its limitations: Clonal expansion of both CD4+ and CD8+ blood T cells was observed from baseline to week 6 at doses 0.1 to 3.0 mg/kg. After ivuxolimab, CD8+ T cells had more expanded clones than CD4+ T cells on average. Low levels of normalized T-cell clonal expansion were also seen in some nonresponding patients. Antigen specificity was not determined for the clonally expanded peripheral T cells. In partial responders in the 0.1-3.0 mg/kg groups, normalized peripheral clonal expansion was found to be among the lowest, especially among CD8+ T cells.

The trial excluded patients who had a history of autoimmune disease or were on systemic immunosuppression. Peripheral blood for TCR sequencing was collected from all dose cohorts at baseline, on cycle 4 day 1, and on cycle 7 day 1. Samples came from an open-label, multicenter, first-in-human phase I dose-escalation trial of ivuxolimab. Adults with locally advanced or metastatic head and neck squamous cell, hepatocellular, melanoma or renal cell carcinoma were enrolled in the trial. Before TCR sequencing, CD4+ T cells and CD8+ T cells from peripheral blood were sorted into separate populations. The chain employs TRBV7-2 and TRBJ2-1, with TRBD1 matching 7 junction bases. Sequencing used CD4+ or CD8+ T cells sorted from blood, obtained in a trial of the OX40 agonist ivuxolimab. The sequence was collected from an adult with an advanced solid tumor such as melanoma, head and neck, liver or kidney cancer. The DNA reads as follows: TGTGCCAGCAGCCCCGGGACAGTCCATGAGCAGTTCTTC. This gives the protein CASSPGTVHEQFF.